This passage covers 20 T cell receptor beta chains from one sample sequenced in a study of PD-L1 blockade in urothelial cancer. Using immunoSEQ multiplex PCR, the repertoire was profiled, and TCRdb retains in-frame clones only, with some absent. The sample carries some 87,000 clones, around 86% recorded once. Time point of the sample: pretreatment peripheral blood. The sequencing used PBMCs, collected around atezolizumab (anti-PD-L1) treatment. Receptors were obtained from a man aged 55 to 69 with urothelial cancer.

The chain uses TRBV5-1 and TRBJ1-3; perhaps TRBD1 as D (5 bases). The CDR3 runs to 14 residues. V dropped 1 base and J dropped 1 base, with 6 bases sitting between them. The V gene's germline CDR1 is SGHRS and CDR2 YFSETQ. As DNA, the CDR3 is TGCGCCAGCAGCTTGTCAGGGTCTGGAAACACCATATATTTT. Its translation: CASSLSGSGNTIYF.

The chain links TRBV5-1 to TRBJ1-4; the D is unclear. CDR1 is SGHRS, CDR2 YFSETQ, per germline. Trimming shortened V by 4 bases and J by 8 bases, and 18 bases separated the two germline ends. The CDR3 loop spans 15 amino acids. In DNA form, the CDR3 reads TGCGCCAGCAGCCTGTACCGGGGTGAGAGAGAAAAACTGTTTTTT. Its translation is CASSLYRGEREKLFF.

For the CDR3, the DNA is TGTGCCAGCAGTGAGAGACAGTCCTCCTACAATGAGCAGTTCTTC. This encodes CASSERQSSYNEQFF. This chain connects TRBV7-3 to TRBJ2-1; tentative D call: TRBD1 (5 bases). Trimming left V 6 bases short and J 0 bases short, with 12 bases between. CDR1 SGHTA and CDR2 FQGTGA come from the germline V gene. CDR3 length: 15 amino acids. The whole variable domain, filled in from reference TRBV7-3 and TRBJ2-1, reads GAGVSQTPSNKVTEKGKYVELRCDPISGHTALYWYRQSLGQGPEFLIYFQGTGAADDSGLPNDRFFAVRPEGSVSTLKIQRTERGDSAVYLCASSERQSSYNEQFFGPGTRLTVL.

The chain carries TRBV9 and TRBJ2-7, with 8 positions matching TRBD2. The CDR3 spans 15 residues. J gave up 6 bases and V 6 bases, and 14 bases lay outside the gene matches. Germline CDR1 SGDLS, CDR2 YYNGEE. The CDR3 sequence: CASTPRGDPEREQYF. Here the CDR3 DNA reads TGTGCCAGCACCCCGCGGGGGGACCCCGAGCGCGAGCAGTACTTC.

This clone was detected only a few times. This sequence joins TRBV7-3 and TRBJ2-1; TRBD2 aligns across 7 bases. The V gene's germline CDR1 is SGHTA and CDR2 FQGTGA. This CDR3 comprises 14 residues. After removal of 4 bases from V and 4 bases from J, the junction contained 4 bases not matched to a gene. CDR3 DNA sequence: TGTGCCAGCAGCTGGAGCGGGGATTACAATGAGCAGTTCTTC. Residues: CASSWSGDYNEQFF.

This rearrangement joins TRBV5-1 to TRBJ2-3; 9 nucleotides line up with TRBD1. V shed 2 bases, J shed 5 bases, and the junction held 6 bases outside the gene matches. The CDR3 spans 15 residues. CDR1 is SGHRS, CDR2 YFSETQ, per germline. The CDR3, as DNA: TGCGCCAGCAGCTTTAGACAGGGGGAAGGAGATACGCAGTATTTT. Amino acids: CASSFRQGEGDTQYF.

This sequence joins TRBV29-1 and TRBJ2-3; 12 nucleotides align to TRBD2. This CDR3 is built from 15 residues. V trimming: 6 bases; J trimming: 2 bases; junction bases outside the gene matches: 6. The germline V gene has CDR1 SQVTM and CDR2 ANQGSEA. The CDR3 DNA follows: TGCAGCGTGAACGGACTAGCGGGAAACACAGATACGCAGTATTTT. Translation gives CSVNGLAGNTDTQYF.

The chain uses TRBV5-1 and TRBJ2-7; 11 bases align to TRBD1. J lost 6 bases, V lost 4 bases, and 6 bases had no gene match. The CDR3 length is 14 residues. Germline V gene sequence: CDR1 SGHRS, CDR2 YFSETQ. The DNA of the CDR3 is TGCGCCAGCAGCGCCCCCGGGACAGGGGGCGAGCAGTACTTC. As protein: CASSAPGTGGEQYF.

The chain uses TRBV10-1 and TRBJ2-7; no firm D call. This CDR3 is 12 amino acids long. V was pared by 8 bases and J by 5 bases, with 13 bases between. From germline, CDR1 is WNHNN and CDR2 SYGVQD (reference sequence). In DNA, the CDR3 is TGCGCCAGCTCGGAGAACCGGGACGAGCAGTACTTC. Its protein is CASSENRDEQYF.

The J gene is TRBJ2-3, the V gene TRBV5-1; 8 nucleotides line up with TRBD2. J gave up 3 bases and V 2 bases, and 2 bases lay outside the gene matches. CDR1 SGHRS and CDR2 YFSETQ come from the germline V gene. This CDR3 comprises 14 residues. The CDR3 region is CASSFPGGTDTQYF. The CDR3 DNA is TGCGCCAGCAGCTTTCCGGGAGGGACAGATACGCAGTATTTT.

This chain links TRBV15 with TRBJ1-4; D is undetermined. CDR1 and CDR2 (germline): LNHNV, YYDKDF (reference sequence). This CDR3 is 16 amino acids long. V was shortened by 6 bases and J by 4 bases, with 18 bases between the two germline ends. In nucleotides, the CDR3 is TGTGCCACCAGTATTCGTCGTGGGCTCTTTAATGAAAAACTGTTTTTT. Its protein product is CATSIRRGLFNEKLFF. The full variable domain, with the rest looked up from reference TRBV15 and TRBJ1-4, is DAMVIQNPRYQVTQFGKPVTLSCSQTLNHNVMYWYQQKSSQAPKLLFHYYDKDFNNEADTPDNFQSRRPNTSFCFLDIRSPGLGDTAMYLCATSIRRGLFNEKLFFGSGTQLSVL.

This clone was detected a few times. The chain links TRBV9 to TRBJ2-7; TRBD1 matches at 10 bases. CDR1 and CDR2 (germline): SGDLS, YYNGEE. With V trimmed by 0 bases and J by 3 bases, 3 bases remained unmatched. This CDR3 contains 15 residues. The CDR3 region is CASSVGQGAVYEQYF. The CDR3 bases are TGTGCCAGCAGCGTAGGACAGGGGGCCGTCTACGAGCAGTACTTC.

Here the CDR3 DNA reads TGTGCCAGTAGTATCCCGGGGACTGTCAATACGCAGTATTTT. Protein sequence: CASSIPGTVNTQYF. The chain has TRBV19 and TRBJ2-3, with D possibly being TRBD2 (6 bases). Germline V lookup: CDR1 LNHDA, CDR2 SQIVND (reference sequence). Trimming cost V 3 bases and J 7 bases, with 14 bases left between them. The CDR3 is 14 residues long.

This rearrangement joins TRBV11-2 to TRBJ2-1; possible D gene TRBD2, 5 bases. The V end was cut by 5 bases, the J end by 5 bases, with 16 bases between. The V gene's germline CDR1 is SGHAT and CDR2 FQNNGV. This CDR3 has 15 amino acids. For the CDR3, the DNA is TGTGCCAGCAGCCAGAGGCTAGCACTCGACAATGAGCAGTTCTTC. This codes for CASSQRLALDNEQFF.

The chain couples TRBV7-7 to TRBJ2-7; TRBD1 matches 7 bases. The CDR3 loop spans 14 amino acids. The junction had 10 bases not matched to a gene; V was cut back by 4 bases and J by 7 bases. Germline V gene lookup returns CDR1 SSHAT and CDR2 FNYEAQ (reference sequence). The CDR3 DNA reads TGTGCCAGCAGCTCCAGCTCGGCAGGGGGAGAGCAGTACTTC. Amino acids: CASSSSSAGGEQYF. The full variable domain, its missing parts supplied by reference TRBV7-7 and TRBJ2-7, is GAGVSQSPRYKVTKRGQDVTLRCDPISSHATLYWYQQALGQGPEFLTYFNYEAQPDKSGLPSDRFSAERPEGSISTLTIQRTEQRDSAMYRCASSSSSAGGEQYFGPGTRLTVT.

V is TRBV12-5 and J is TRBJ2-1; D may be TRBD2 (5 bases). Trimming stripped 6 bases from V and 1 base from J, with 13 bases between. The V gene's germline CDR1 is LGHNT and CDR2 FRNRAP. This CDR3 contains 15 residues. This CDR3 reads CASGYGLPSYNEQFF. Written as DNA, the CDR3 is TGTGCTAGTGGCTACGGACTGCCTTCCTACAATGAGCAGTTCTTC.

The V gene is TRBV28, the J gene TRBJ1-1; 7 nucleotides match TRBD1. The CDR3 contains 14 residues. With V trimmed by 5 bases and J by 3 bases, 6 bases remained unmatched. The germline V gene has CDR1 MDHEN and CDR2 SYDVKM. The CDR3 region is CASSIGGADTEAFF. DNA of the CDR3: TGTGCCAGCAGTATAGGGGGCGCCGACACTGAAGCTTTCTTT.

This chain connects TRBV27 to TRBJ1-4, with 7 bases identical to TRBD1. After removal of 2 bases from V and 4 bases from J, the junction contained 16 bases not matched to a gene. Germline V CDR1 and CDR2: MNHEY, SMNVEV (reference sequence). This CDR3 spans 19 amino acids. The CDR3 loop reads CASSLRGRAPLAYNEKLFF. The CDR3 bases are TGTGCCAGCAGTTTAAGGGGGCGCGCACCGCTCGCCTATAATGAAAAACTGTTTTTT.

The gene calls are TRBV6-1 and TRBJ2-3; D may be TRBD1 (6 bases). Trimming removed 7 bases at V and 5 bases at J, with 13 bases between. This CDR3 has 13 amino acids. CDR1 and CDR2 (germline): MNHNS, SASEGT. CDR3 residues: CASNRQGQDTQYF. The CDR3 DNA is TGTGCCAGCAACAGGCAGGGGCAAGATACGCAGTATTTT.

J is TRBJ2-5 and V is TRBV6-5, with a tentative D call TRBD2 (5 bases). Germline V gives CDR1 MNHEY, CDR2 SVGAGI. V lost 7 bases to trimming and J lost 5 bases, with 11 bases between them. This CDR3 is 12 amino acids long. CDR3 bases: TGTGCCAGCAATGCTAGAGGGGAGACCCAGTACTTC. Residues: CASNARGETQYF.